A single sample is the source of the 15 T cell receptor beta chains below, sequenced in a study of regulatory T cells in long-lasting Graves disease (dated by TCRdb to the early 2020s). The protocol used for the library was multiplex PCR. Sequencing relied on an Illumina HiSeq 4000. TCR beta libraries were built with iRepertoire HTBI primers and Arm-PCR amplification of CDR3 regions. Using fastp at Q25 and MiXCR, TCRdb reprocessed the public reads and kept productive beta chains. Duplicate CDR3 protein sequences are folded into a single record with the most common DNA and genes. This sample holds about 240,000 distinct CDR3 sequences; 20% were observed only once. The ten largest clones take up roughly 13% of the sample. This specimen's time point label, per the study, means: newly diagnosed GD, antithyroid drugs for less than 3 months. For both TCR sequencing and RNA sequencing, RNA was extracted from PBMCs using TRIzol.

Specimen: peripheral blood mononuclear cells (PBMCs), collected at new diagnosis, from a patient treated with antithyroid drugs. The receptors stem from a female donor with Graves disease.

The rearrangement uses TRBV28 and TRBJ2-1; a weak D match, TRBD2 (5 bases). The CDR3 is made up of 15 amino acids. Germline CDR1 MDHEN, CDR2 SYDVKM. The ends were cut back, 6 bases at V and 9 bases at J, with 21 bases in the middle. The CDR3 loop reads CASSLDPSQWTEQFF. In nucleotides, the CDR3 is TGTGCCAGCAGCTTAGATCCTAGCCAGTGGACTGAGCAGTTCTTC.

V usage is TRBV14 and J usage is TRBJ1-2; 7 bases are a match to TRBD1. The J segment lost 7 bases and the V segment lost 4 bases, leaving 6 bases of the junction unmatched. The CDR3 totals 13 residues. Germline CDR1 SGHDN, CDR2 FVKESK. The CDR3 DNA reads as TGTGCCAGCAGCCTGAGGGGGCGTGGTGGCTACACCTTC. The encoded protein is CASSLRGRGGYTF.

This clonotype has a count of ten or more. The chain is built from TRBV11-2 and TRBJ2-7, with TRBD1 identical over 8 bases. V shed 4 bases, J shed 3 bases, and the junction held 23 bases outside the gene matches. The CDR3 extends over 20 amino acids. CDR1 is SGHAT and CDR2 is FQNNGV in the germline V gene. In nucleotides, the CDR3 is TGTGCCAGCAGCTCGCCGAACCTGGCATCTCGGACAGGGAAGTACTACGAGCAGTACTTC. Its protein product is CASSSPNLASRTGKYYEQYF.

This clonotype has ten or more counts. The CDR3 protein is CAIQGPNTDTQYF. The CDR3 coding sequence is TGTGCCATCCAGGGCCCGAACACAGATACGCAGTATTTT. The rearrangement links TRBV24-1 to TRBJ2-3; possible D gene TRBD1, 5 bases. The CDR3 loop spans 13 amino acids. Trimming stripped 11 bases from V and 2 bases from J, with 13 bases between. Germline assignment: CDR1 KGHDR and CDR2 SFDVKD.

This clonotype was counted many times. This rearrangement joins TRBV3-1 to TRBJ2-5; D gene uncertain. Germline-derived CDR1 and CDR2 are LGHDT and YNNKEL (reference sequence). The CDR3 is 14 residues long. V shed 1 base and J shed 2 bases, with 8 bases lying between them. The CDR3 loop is CASSQAGGQETQYF. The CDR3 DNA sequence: TGTGCCAGCAGCCAAGCTGGCGGACAAGAGACCCAGTACTTC.

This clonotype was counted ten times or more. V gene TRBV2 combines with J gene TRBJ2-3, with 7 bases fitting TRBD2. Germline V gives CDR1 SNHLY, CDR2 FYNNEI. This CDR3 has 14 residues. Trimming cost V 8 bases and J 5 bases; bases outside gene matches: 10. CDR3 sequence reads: CASARRERVDTQYF. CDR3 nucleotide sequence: TGTGCCAGCGCGCGGCGGGAGAGAGTAGATACGCAGTATTTT.

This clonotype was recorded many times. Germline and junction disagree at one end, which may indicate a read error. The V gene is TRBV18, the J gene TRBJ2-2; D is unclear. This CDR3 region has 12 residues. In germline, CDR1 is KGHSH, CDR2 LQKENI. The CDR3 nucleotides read TGTGCCAGCTCACCGGAAACCGAGGAGCTGTTTTTT. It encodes CASSPETEELFF.

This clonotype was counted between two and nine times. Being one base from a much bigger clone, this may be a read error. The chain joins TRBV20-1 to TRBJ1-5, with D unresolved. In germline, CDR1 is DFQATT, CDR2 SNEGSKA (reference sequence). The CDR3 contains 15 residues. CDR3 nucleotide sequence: TGCAGTGCTGGAGATCGTCGACTGGGGAATCAGCCCCAGCATTTT. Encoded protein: CSAGDRRLGNQPQHF.

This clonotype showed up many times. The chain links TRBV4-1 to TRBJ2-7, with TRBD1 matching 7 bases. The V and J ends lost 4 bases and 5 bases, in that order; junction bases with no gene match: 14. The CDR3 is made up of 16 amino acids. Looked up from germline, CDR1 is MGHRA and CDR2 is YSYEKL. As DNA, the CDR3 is TGCGCCAGCAGCCGCTTCCTCCAGGGGGAAACTGACGAGCAGTACTTC. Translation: CASSRFLQGETDEQYF.

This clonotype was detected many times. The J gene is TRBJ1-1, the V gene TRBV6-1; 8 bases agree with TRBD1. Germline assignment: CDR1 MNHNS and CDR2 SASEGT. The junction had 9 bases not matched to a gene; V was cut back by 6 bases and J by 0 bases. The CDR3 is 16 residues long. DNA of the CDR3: TGTGCCAGCAGAGACCCGGGACAGGAGATGAACACTGAAGCTTTCTTT. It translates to CASRDPGQEMNTEAFF.

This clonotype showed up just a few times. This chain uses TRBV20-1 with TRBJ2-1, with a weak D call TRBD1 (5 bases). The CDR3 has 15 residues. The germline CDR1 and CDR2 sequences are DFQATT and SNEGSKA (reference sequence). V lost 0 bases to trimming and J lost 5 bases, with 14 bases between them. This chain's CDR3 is CSARDQGSAHNEQFF. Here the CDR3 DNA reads TGCAGTGCTAGAGATCAGGGTTCTGCCCACAATGAGCAGTTCTTC.

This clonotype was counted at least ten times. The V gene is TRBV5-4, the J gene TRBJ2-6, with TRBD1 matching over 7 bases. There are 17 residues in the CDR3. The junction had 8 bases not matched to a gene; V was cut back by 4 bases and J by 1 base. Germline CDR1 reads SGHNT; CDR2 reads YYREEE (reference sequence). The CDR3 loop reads CASSPGDRVSGANVLTF. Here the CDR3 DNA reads TGTGCCAGCAGCCCCGGCGACAGGGTATCTGGGGCCAACGTCCTGACTTTC.

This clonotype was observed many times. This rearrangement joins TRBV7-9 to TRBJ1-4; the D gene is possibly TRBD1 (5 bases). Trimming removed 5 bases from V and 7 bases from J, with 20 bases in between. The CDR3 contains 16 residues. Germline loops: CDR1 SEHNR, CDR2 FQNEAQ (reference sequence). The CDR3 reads CASSQRVGAGGEKLFF. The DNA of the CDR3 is TGTGCCAGCAGCCAGAGAGTAGGGGCTGGGGGTGAAAAACTGTTTTTT.

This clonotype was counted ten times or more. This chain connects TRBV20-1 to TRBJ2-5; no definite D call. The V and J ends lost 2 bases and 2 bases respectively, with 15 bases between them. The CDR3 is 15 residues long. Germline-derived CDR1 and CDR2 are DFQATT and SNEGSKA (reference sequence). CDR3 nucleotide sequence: TGCAGTGCTAGAAATCAGTGGGGTTTACAAGAGACCCAGTACTTC. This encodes CSARNQWGLQETQYF.

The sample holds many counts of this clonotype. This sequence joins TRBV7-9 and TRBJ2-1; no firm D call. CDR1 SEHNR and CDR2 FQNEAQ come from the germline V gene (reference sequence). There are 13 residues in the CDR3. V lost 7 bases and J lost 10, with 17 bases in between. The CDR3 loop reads CASTVNTEQEQFF. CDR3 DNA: TGTGCCAGCACAGTTAATACAGAACAGGAGCAGTTCTTC.